These T cell receptor beta chains were read from a single sample in a study of STAT5B mutations in CD4+ large granular lymphocyte leukemia. Generated by immunoSEQ multiplex PCR, the TCRdb table keeps only in-frame clones and is missing some. The sample consists of 20,000 to 25,000 clones, 74% of them appearing once. Material for sequencing was CD4+ T cells from blood buffy coats. The receptor set was obtained from a human donor in good health. Both conserved end residues are part of each CDR3. The order of the fields is D gene, clone size, V gene, J gene, CDR3 length, CDR3 DNA, CDR3 protein. The D gene is left open where the match is weak. Where a row states a size, it is once, few, many or the class of an expanded clone; other rows omit it.

TRBD1	.	TRBV19	TRBJ1-2	15	TGTGCCAGTAGTATCGGGACAGGGGAGGCCGGCGGCTACACCTTC	CASSIGTGEAGGYTF
TRBD2	.	TRBV18	TRBJ2-2	15	TGTGCCAGCCCTAGCGGGGGGACGAACACCGGGGAGCTGTTTTTT	CASPSGGTNTGELFF
.	few	TRBV6-1	TRBJ2-2	18	TGTGCCAGCAGTGAAGCGGTGATAGGAGCGGCTAACACCGGGGAGCTGTTTTTT	CASSEAVIGAANTGELFF
.	.	TRBV28	TRBJ1-2	15	TGTGCCAGCAGTTTGGGGGGGCTTGCGAACTATGGCTACACCTTC	CASSLGGLANYGYTF
.	.	TRBV2	TRBJ1-1	14	TGTGCCAGCGGAATCGAGGGGCTGATATCTGAAGCTTTCTTT	CASGIEGLISEAFF
.	.	TRBV5-1	TRBJ1-2	14	TGCGCCAGCAGACATGGGGGGGGGAACTATGGCTACACCTTC	CASRHGGGNYGYTF
.	.	TRBV5-6	TRBJ1-2	15	TGTGCCAGCAGCTTGGATGGGCTTCCTAACTATGGCTACACCTTC	CASSLDGLPNYGYTF
.	.	TRBV2	TRBJ1-2	11	TGTGCCGGCCGGGCGATGGGCGGCTACACCTTC	CAGRAMGGYTF
.	.	TRBV5-1	TRBJ2-2	14	TGCGCCAGCAGCCCCAGGGAAAACACCGGGGAGCTGTTTTTT	CASSPRENTGELFF
.	once	TRBV4-2	TRBJ2-5	15	TGTGCCAGCAGCCAAGAAGGCTGGCACCAAGAGACCCAGTACTTC	CASSQEGWHQETQYF
TRBD1	few	TRBV5-1	TRBJ1-1	14	TGCGCCAGCAGCCCATGGACAGGGGCGACTGAAGCTTTCTTT	CASSPWTGATEAFF
TRBD2	.	TRBV5-6	TRBJ2-1	15	TGTGCCAGCAGCTTGAGGACTAGCGGGTTCAATGAGCAGTTCTTC	CASSLRTSGFNEQFF
TRBD1	.	TRBV27	TRBJ2-1	15	TGTGCCAGCAGTTTATCGGGACAGGCCTACAATGAGCAGTTCTTC	CASSLSGQAYNEQFF
.	.	TRBV4-1	TRBJ2-5	14	TGCGCCAGCAGCCAAGTAGGGGGGGGGAGGGCCCAGTACTTC	CASSQVGGGRAQYF
.	.	TRBV9	TRBJ1-3	16	TGTGCCAGCAGCCCTGGACAGAATCCTTCTGGAAACACCATATATTTT	CASSPGQNPSGNTIYF
.	.	TRBV28	TRBJ1-5	15	TGTGCCAGCAGTTCCGGGCAGGGGAGCAATCAGCCCCAGCATTTT	CASSSGQGSNQPQHF
TRBD1	few	TRBV28	TRBJ1-1	11	TGTGCCACTTACAGGGGCACTGAAGCTTTCTTT	CATYRGTEAFF
.	.	TRBV5-4	TRBJ1-2	13	TGTGCCAGCAGACCCCAGGACCTCTATGGCTACACCTTC	CASRPQDLYGYTF
TRBD1	.	TRBV15	TRBJ1-2	15	TGTGCCACCAGCAGAGATCTGGGACAGCACTATGGCTACACCTTC	CATSRDLGQHYGYTF
.	few	TRBV19	TRBJ2-1	12	TGTGCCAGTAGTAGCTATTACAATGAGCAGTTCTTC	CASSSYYNEQFF
.	.	TRBV10-3	TRBJ2-7	13	TGTGCCATCAGTGTGCAACCGCAGGGGGAGCAGTACTTC	CAISVQPQGEQYF